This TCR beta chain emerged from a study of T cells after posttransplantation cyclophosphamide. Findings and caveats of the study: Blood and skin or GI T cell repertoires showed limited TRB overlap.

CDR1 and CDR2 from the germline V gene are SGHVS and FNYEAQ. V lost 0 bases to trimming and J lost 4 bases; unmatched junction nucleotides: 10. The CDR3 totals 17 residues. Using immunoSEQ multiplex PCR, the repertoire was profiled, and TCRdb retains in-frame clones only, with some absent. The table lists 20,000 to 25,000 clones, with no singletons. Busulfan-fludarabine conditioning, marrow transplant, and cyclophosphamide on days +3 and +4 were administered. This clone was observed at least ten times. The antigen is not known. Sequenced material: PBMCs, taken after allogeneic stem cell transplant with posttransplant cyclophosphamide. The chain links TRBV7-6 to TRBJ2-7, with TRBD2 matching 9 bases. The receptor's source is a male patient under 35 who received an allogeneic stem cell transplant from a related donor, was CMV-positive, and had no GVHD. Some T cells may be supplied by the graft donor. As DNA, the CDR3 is TGTGCCAGCAGCTTAGCGTCGGGACTAGCCCAGAGGTACGAGCAGTACTTC. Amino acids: CASSLASGLAQRYEQYF.